The sequence of this T cell receptor beta chain was determined in a study of OX40 agonist ivuxolimab in advanced cancers. The method was immunoSEQ multiplex PCR; TCRdb's version includes in-frame clones alone and lacks a portion of them. Among about 45,000 clones, around 84% were seen once, and the ten largest hold 15%. CDR1 and CDR2 from the germline V gene are SGDLS and YYNGEE. Trimming cost V 3 bases and J 4 bases, with 15 bases left between them. The CDR3 contains 15 residues. The chain carries TRBV9 and TRBJ2-3, with D maybe TRBD1 (6 bases). This TCR was recovered from an adult with an advanced solid tumor such as melanoma, head and neck, liver or kidney cancer. The sequences come from CD4+ or CD8+ T cells sorted from blood, collected in a trial of the OX40 agonist ivuxolimab. The CDR3 coding sequence is TGTGCCAGCAGCGGGGGTCAGGGGCGGGCAGATACGCAGTATTTT. Its protein is CASSGGQGRADTQYF.